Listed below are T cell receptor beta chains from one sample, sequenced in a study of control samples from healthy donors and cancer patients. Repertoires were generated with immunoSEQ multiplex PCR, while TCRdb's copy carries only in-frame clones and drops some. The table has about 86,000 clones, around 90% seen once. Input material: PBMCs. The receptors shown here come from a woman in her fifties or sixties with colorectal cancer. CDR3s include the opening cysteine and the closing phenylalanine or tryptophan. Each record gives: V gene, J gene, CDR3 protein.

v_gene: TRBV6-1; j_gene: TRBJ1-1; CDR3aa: CASSEGRIDTEAFF
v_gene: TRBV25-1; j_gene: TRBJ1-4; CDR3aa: CASTPRATNEKLFF
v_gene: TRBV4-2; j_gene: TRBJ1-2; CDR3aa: CASSQDGGTFNYGYTF
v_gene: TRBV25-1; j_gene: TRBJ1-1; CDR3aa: CASSEFGQGEAFF
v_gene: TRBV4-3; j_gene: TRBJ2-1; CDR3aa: CASSREDHSYNEQFF
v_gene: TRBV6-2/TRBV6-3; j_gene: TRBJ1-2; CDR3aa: CASSYARYFNYGYTF
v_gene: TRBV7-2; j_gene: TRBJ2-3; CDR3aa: CASSLAGAGGVYPTDTQYF
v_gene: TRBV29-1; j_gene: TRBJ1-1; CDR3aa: CSVVEVEAFF
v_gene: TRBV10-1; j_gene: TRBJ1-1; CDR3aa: CASSRKTGGTEAFF
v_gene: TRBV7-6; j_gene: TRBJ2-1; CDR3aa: CASSRLAGGPTEQFF
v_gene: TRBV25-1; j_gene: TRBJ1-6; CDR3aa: CASSGGPVPLHF
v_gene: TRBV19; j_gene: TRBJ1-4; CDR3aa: CASRRFATNEKLFF
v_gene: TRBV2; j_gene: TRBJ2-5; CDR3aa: CASSVNIGQETQYF
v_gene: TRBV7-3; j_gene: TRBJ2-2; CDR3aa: CASSLTGGAGELFF
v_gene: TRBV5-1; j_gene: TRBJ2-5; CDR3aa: CASSSSTPGLADQETQYF
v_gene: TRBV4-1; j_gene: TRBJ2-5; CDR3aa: CASSQDRTSGGGIQETQYF
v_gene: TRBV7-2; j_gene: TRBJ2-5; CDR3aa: CASSPGGAGDLETQYF
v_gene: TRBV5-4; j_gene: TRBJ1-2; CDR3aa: CASSHAPGQSYGYTF
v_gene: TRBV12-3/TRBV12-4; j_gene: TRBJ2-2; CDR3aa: CASSSFAGGELFF
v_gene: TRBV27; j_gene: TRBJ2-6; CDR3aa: CASSLSAISGANVLTF
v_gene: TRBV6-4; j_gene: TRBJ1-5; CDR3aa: CASSETGDGQPQHF
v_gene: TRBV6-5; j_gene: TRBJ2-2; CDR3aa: CASSLDRFTGELFF
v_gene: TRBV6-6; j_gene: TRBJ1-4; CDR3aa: CASTLGSGSWEKLFF